This TCR beta chain was profiled in a study of blood T cell repertoires in COVID-19. Under the authors' procedure: Reference gene primer amplification in the assay estimated nucleated cell counts. Sequencing used immunoSEQ multiplex PCR; TCRdb keeps in-frame clones, though not all of them. The D gene and trimming were derived from the DNA, and the V and J assignments and clone size from that table. The profile shows over 45,000 clones, roughly nine tenths of them singletons. Germline V gene data show CDR1 as SNHLY and CDR2 as FYNNEI. V dropped 0 bases and J dropped 15; count of bases not matched to a gene: 8. This CDR3 has 13 residues.

The gene calls are TRBV2 and TRBJ2-1; 7 bases fit TRBD2. The source material was peripheral blood. The origin of this receptor is an older woman with COVID-19, enrolled during active disease. Here the CDR3 DNA reads TGTGCCAGCAGTGAAGCGGTGATAGCGGGCTCGTTCTTC. The encoded protein is CASSEAVIAGSFF.